This T cell receptor (beta chain) was captured by sequencing in a study of T cell repertoires in cytomegalovirus infection. As for the study in general: Indications came from public TCR beta signatures; they pointed to CMV infection and to a matching HLA type.

A single record per CDR3 protein comes from TCRdb applying MiXCR to the reads. The repertoire consists of about 130,000 distinct CDR3 sequences, with approximately 30% occurring once and the leading ten covering under 70%. Overall study results and limits: Carriers of CMV plus the relevant HLA were identified by cumulative public TCR beta family frequency. In two of eight donors, the top clonotype was HLA-C-restricted CMV-specific.

The CDR3 sequence is 17 residues long. Trimming removed 0 bases from V and 1 base from J, with 15 bases in between. The germline V gene encodes CDR1 MGHRA and CDR2 YSYEKL. This clonotype was observed a handful of times. What it binds is not known. Material: CD8+ T cells from cultured PBMCs, obtained from culture after CMV antigen stimulation. This chain uses TRBV4-1 with TRBJ2-5; no clear D gene. This clonotype was obtained from a human donor in good health (CMV status not recorded). Some clones in this sample may be carry-over from other donors' samples. CDR3 in amino acids: CASSQDLATVFQETQYF. For the CDR3, the DNA is TGCGCCAGCAGCCAAGATTTGGCAACGGTTTTCCAAGAGACCCAGTACTTC.